This T cell receptor beta chain was recorded in a study of a mutant IDH1 vaccine in newly diagnosed glioma. Whole-study context: Vaccine administration was initiated 4-6 weeks following radiotherapy alone, or with temozolomide cycles. Pretreatment consisted of radiotherapy, temozolomide, or both, with most receiving both.

As to this clone: Its antigen is as yet unknown.

Generated by immunoSEQ multiplex PCR, the TCRdb table keeps only in-frame clones and is missing some. This sample has around 46,000 clones, with about three quarters found just once. Regarding time point: week 5, during vaccination. Vaccination used 300 ug of mutant IDH1 20-mer peptide per dose, with topical imiquimod. Germline V lookup: CDR1 MDHEN, CDR2 SYDVKM. With 7 bases removed from V and 5 bases from J, the gap between germline ends came to 11 bases. This CDR3 is built from 12 residues. The sequence was collected from a man aged 45-60 years with glioma. This chain links TRBV28 with TRBJ2-5; D gene unclear. The starting material was PBMCs, obtained from a glioma patient whose treatment included an IDH1 peptide vaccine. Here the CDR3 DNA reads TGTGCCAGCAAGAACGCGCGGGAGACCCAGTACTTC. Amino acid sequence: CASKNARETQYF.